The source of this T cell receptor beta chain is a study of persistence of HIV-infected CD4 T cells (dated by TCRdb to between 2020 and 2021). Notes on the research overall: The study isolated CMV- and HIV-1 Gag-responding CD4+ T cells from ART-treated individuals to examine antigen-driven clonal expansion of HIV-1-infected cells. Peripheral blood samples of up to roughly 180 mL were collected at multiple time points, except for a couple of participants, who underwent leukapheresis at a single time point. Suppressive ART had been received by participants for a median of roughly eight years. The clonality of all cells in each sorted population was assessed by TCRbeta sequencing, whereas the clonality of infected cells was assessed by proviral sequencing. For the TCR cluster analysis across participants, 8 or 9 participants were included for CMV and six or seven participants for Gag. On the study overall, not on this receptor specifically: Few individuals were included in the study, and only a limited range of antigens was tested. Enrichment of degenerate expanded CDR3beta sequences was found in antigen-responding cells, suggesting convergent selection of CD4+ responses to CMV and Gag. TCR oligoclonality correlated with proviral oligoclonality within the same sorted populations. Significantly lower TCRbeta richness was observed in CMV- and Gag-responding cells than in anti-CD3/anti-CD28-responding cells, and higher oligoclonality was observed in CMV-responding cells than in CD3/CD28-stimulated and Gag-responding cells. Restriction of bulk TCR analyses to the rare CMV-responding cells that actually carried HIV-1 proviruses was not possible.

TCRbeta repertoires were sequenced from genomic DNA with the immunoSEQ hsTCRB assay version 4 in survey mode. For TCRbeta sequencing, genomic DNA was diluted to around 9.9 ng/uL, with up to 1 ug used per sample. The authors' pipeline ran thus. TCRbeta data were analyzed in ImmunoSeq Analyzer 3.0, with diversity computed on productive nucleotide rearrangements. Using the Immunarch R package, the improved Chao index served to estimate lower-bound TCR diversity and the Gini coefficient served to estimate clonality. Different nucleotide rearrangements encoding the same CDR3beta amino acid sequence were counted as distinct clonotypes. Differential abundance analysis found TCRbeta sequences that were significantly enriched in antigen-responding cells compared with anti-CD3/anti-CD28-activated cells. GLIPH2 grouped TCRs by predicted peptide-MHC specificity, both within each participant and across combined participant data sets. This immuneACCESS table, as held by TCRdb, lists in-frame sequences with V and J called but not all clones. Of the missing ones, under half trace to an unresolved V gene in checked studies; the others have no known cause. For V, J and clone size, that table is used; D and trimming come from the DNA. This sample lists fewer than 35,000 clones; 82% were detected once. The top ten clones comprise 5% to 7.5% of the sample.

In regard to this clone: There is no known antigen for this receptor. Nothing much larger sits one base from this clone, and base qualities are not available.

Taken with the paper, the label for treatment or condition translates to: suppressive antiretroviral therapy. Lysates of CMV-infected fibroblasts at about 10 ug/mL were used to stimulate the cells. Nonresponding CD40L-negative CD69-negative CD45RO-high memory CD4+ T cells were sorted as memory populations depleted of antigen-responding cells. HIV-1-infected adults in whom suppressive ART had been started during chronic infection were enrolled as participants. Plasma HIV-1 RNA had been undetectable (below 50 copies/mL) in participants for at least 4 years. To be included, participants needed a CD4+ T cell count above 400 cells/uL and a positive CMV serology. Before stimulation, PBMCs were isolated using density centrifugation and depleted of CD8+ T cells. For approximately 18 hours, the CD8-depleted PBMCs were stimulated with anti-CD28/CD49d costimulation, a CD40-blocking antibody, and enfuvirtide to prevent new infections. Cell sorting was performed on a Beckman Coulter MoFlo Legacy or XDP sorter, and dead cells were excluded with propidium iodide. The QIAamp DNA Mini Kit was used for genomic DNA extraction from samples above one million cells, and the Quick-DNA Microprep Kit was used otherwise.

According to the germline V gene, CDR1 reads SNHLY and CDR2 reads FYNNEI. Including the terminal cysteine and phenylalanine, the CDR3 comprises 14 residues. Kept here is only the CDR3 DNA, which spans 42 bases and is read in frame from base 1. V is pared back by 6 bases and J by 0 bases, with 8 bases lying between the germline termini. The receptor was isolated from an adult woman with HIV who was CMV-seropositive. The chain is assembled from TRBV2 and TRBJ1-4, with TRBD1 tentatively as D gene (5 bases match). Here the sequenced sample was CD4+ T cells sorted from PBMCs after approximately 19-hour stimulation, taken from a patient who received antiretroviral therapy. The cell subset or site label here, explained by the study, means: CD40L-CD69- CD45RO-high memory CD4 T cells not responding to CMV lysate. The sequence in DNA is TGTGCCAGCAGAGACAGTTCAACTAATGAAAAACTGTTTTTT. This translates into CASRDSSTNEKLFF.